This T cell receptor beta chain was obtained from a study of T cell responses to AZD1222 COVID-19 vaccine. About the research overall: The analysis combined second doses at about 4 or about 12 weeks.

Sequenced by immunoSEQ multiplex PCR; TCRdb stores in-frame clones only, minus some. The sample contains 100,000 to 150,000 clones, roughly nine tenths of which appear only once. Study results and limitations: Spike-wide coverage was observed for vaccine-associated CD4 TCRs, with dominant responses at 160-218 and 743-854.

The CDR3 totals 14 residues. Trimming left V 0 bases short and J 1 base short, with 6 bases between. The germline V gene encodes CDR1 GTSNPN and CDR2 SVGIG (reference sequence). To note about this clone: The antigen remains undetermined.

V gene TRBV30 combines with J gene TRBJ2-2; D is undetermined. The receptor comes from an adult in good health. The specimen was peripheral blood, collected on day 0 of AZD1222 vaccination. CDR3 coding DNA: TGTGCCTGGAGTGTACCCCGGAACACCGGGGAGCTGTTTTTT. As protein: CAWSVPRNTGELFF.